A single T cell receptor (beta chain) is shown here with its context. Its cognate antigen is unknown. Germline is not matched at one junction end, which may reflect a read error. The study sequenced cultured CD4+ T cell DNA using the Oncomine TCR Beta short-read assay. TCRdb re-analysed the PCR reads in MiXCR, keeping a single row per CDR3 protein. The data show 10,000 to 13,000 distinct CDR3 sequences, roughly a third seen once. This specimen comes from a study of vaccination and CD4 T cells after COVID-19. About the study: Overlapping peptides covering the spike proteins of SARS-CoV-2, HCoV-NL63, HCoV-OC43 and HCoV-229E were added to stimulate cells.

Germline values: CDR1 SGDLS, CDR2 YYNGEE. This CDR3 contains 15 residues. Treatment in this sample: approximately 9-day PBMC culture with coronavirus spike peptide pools or control peptides (ViraFEST assay). Positive SARS-CoV-2 PCR tests in convalescent patients dated from March to December 2020, pre-Alpha, Beta and Delta. The rearrangement links TRBV9 to TRBJ2-7, with TRBD2 matching over 8 bases. The sample taken for sequencing was CD4+ T cells from blood, cultured in vitro. The clonotype originates from a human donor who had recovered from COVID-19. The CDR3, as DNA: TGTGCCAGCAGCGTAGGGGCGGGAGGACTCTACGAGCTGTACTTC. It specifies CASSVGAGGLYELYF.